This T cell receptor beta chain emerged from a study of T cells in Graves' hyperthyroidism and ophthalmopathy (dated by TCRdb to the late 2010s). Background for the entire study: To identify TCR V-J signatures that set the groups apart, the researchers used a discovery cohort of 95 to 100 patients, made up of some 41 with Graves' ophthalmopathy and about 60 with stable Graves' hyperthyroidism. An independent validation cohort of around 19 hyperthyroidism patients and 17 patients who later progressed to ophthalmopathy tested prospective prediction of ophthalmopathy. The roughly 91 discovery patients were randomly divided into training and test sets at a 7:3 ratio. In addition, the study compared T-cell repertoires in thyroid tissue and in blood from about 6 Graves' hyperthyroidism patients. Following sampling, methimazole starting at 30 mg daily was given to hyperthyroidism patients, and high-dose intravenous methylprednisolone was given to ophthalmopathy patients. TCR Vbeta CDR3 sequencing of 120 to 150 peripheral blood samples (under 45 ophthalmopathy, about 74 hyperthyroidism and roughly 17 progressor patients) is reported in the paper.

The study excluded patients with uncontrolled infections, other autoimmune diseases, pregnancy or lactation. Diagnoses were established on the basis of clinical symptoms, serum thyroxine and TRAb, thyroid ultrasound, and orbital computed tomography. Total RNA was extracted using Trizol reagent, and RNA quality was assessed on an Agilent 2100 Bioanalyzer. A note on this clonotype: It lacks a known antigen. Qualities for individual bases were not recorded, and no much larger clone is one base off.

Clipping removes 3 bases from V and 6 bases from J, with 3 as the unmatched junction base count. The CDR3 has 15 amino acids, counting the end cysteine and phenylalanine. Only the CDR3 region is kept as DNA, spanning 45 bases read in frame from base 1. General study outcomes and caveats: Most expanded thyroid clonotypes (frequency above 0.001) were also found in blood, which suggests that blood repertoires may mirror thyroid immune responses. In validation, the model predicted progression to ophthalmopathy with approximately 71% sensitivity and less than 75% specificity, a median of about six months before onset. No statistical method was used to set the sample size in advance, and investigators knew the group allocation. In cross-validation, a model built on a 13 V-J signature told ophthalmopathy apart from stable hyperthyroidism with less than 90% sensitivity and around 83% specificity, and in testing the same model reached 80%/75%.

The TCR beta CDR3 regions were amplified from the RNA transcripts. The TCR CDR3 was subjected to a first round of RT-PCR using the HTBI primer set and the Qiagen OneStep RT-PCR kit. Libraries were constructed in a second round of multiplex PCR, after which size selection and purification were performed. Sequencing of the libraries was done on an Illumina HiSeq2000 using paired-end 100 bp reads. The paper's data handling went like this. SOAPnuke was used to process the raw data, with reads discarded if the reads contained adapters or uncalled bases, had a mean Phred below 15, or lacked an exact constant-primer or identifier match. COPE v1.2.5 was used to merge high-quality paired reads, and clonotypes were defined as unique nucleotide sequences. MiTCR v1.1 was used to align the clonotypes against IMGT TRBV, TRBD and TRBJ reference segments. Only V-J combinations with frequency above 0.0001, covering approximately 99% of repertoires, were analysed. A TCS score was defined as the ratio between F50 (clonal expansion) and ExV (chaos), using BLOSUM62-based TCRdist between CDR3 peptides within each V-J. Welch's t-statistics and random forest reduced around 510 V-J features to under 15, which were used in a naive Bayes classifier (R e1071). Thyroid-blood repertoire similarity was quantified with the Morisita-Horn index. The raw public data were reprocessed by TCRdb itself: fastp quality trimming at Q25, MiXCR clonotype calling, in-frame beta chains only. Each entry is one CDR3 protein sequence, shown with its most common DNA and genes. TCRdb, not the original authors, processed these V and J calls. The table for this sample lists about 640,000 distinct CDR3 sequences; 40% to 55% of them were counted only once. Clones ranked in the top ten supply roughly 6.5% of the sample.

The rearranged segments are TRBV12-3 or TRBV12-4 and TRBJ1-5; 12 junctional bases match TRBD1. This clonotype was obtained from an adult man with Graves' disease, either hyperthyroidism or ophthalmopathy (not recorded which). The sample comprised peripheral blood or thyroid tissue (not recorded which). The nucleotides read TGTGCCAGCAGTTTCGGGACAGGGGGCATTCAGCCCCAGCATTTT. This translates into CASSFGTGGIQPQHF.